The clone carrying this T cell receptor (beta chain) was counted between two and nine times. TCRdb redid the calling of the 5' RACE reads with MiXCR, one entry per CDR3 protein. The sample lists tens of thousands of distinct CDR3 sequences, 25% to 30% occurring once. CDR1 is SGHTA, CDR2 FQGNSA, per germline. The CDR3 has 14 residues. Trimming cost V 5 bases and J 2 bases, with 13 bases left between them. What was sequenced was naive CD4+ T cells sorted from blood. Subset: naive CD4+ T cells, CD4+CD45RA+CD25-. The genes are TRBV7-2 and TRBJ2-7, with D perhaps given as TRBD1 or TRBD2 (5 bases each). The clonotype comes from a female donor with breast cancer. The DNA of the CDR3 is TGTGCCAGCAGCGCCTTCCGGGGACCCTACGAGCAGTACTTC. It codes for CASSAFRGPYEQYF.